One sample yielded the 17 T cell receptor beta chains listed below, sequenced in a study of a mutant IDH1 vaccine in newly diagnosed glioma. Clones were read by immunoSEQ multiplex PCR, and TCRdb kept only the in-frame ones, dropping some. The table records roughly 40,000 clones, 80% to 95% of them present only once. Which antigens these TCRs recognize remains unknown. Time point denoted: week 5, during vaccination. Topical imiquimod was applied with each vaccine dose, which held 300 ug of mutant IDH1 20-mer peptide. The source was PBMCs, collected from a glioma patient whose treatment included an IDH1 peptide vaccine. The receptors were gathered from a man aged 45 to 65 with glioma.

Written as DNA, the CDR3 is TGTGCCGTCTCAGGGGGCACCGGGGAGCTGTTTTTT. Translating gives CAVSGGTGELFF. The chain has TRBV19 and TRBJ2-2; TRBD1 aligns across 7 bases. The germline CDR1 and CDR2 sequences are LNHDA and SQIVND (reference sequence). J was trimmed by 4 bases and V by 11 bases; bases with no gene match: 4. The CDR3 has 12 residues.

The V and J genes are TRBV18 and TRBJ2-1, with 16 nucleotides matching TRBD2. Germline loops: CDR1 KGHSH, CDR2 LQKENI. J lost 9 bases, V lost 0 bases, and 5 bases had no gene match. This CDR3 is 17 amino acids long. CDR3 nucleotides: TGTGCCAGCTCACCACCGGGACTAGCGGGGGGGCCGGTTGAGCAGTTCTTC. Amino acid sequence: CASSPPGLAGGPVEQFF.

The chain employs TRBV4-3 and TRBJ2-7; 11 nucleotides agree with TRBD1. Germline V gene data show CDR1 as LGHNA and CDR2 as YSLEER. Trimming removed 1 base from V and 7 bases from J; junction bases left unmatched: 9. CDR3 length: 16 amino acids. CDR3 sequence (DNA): TGCGCCAGCAGCCAAGGGACCCGGACAGGGGGCGGTGAGCAGTACTTC. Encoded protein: CASSQGTRTGGGEQYF.

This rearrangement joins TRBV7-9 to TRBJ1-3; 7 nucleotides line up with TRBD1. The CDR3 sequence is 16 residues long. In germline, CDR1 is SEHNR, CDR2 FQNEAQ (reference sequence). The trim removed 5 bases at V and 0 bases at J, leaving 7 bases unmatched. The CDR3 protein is CASSPRGGTSGNTIYF. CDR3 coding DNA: TGTGCCAGCAGCCCCAGGGGGGGAACCTCTGGAAACACCATATATTTT.

Written as DNA, the CDR3 is TGTGCCAGCAGCCTCGGGACAGCCTTTACTGGCGAGCAGTACTTC. Protein product: CASSLGTAFTGEQYF. The chain uses TRBV7-6 and TRBJ2-7; 7 nucleotides line up with TRBD1. CDR3 length equals 15 residues. Germline values: CDR1 SGHVS, CDR2 FNYEAQ. V gave up 5 bases and J gave up 6 bases; unmatched junction bases: 13.

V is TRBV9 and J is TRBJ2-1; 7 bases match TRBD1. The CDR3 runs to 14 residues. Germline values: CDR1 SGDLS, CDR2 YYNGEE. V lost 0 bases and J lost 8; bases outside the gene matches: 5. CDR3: CASSVAYRGDEQFF. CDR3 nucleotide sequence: TGTGCCAGCAGCGTAGCATACAGGGGAGATGAGCAGTTCTTC.

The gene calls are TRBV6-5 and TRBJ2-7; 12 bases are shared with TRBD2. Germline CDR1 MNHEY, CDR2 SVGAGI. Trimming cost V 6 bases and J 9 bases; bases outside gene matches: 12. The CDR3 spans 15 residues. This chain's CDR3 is CASSLLSSGRERQYF. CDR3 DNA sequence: TGTGCCAGCAGCCTACTGTCTAGCGGGAGGGAACGGCAGTACTTC.

Written as DNA, the CDR3 is TGTGCCAGTAGGCCGGATCTCTCGAGAGGGTATACGCAGTATTTT. This gives the protein CASRPDLSRGYTQYF. The chain joins TRBV19 to TRBJ2-3, with a weak D call TRBD2 (5 bases). V lost 6 bases, J lost 7 bases, and 20 bases lay in between. CDR3 length: 15 residues. Germline V gene data show CDR1 as LNHDA and CDR2 as SQIVND (reference sequence).

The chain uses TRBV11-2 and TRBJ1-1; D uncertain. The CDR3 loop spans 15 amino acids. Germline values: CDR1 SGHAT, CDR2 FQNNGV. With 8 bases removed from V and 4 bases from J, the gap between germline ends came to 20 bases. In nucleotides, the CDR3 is TGTGCCAGCCAATACCCTGAGACCCTAGGCACTGAAGCTTTCTTT. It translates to CASQYPETLGTEAFF.

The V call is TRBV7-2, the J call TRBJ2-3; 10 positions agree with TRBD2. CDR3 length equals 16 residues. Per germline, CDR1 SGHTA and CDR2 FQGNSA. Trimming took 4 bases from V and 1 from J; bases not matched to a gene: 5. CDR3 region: CASSWRTSGRTDTQYF. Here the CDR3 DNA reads TGTGCCAGCAGCTGGAGGACTAGCGGCCGCACAGATACGCAGTATTTT.

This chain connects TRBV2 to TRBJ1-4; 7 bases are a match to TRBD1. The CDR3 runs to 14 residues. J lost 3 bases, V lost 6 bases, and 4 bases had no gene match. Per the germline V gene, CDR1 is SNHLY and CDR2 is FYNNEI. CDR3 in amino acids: CASRDRVANEKLFF. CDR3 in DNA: TGTGCCAGCAGAGACAGGGTAGCTAATGAAAAACTGTTTTTT.

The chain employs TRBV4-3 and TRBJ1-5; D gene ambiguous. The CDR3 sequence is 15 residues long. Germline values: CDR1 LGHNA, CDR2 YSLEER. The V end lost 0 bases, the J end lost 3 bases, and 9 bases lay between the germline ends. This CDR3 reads CASSQERRINQPQHF. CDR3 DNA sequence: TGCGCCAGCAGCCAAGAAAGGCGGATCAATCAGCCCCAGCATTTT.

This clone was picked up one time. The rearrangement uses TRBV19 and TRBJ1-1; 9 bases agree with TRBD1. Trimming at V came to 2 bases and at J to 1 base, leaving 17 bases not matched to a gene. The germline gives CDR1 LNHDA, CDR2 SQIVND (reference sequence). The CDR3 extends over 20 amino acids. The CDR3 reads CASSIRAPGQGSNWNTEAFF. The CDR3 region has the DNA TGTGCCAGTAGTATAAGGGCCCCCGGACAGGGGTCGAACTGGAACACTGAAGCTTTCTTT.

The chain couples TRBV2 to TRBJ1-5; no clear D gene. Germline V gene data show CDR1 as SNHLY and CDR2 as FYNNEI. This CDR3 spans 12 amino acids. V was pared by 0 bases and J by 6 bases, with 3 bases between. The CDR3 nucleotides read TGTGCCAGCAGTGAAGCTTTTCAGCCCCAGCATTTT. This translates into CASSEAFQPQHF.

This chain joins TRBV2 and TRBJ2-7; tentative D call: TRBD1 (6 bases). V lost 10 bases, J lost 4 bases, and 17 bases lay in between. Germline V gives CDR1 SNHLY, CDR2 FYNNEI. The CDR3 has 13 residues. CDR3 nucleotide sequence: TGTGCCACCAAGTGGACAGACATGTACGAGCAGTACTTC. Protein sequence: CATKWTDMYEQYF.

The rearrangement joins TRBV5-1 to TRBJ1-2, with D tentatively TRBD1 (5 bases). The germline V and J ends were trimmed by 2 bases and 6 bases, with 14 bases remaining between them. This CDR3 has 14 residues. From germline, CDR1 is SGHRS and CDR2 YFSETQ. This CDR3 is CASSFLGGGDGYTF. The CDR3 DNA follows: TGCGCCAGCAGCTTCCTCGGGGGAGGAGATGGCTACACCTTC. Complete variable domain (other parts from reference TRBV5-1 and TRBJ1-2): KAGVTQTPRYLIKTRGQQVTLSCSPISGHRSVSWYQQTPGQGLQFLFEYFSETQRNKGNFPGRFSGRQFSNSRSEMNVSTLELGDSALYLCASSFLGGGDGYTFGSGTRLTVV.

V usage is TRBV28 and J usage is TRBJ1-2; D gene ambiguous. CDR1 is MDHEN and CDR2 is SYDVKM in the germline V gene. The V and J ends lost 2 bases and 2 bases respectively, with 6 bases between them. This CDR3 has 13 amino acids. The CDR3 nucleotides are TGTGCCAGCAGTTTAGGGCAGAACTATGGCTACACCTTC. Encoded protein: CASSLGQNYGYTF.